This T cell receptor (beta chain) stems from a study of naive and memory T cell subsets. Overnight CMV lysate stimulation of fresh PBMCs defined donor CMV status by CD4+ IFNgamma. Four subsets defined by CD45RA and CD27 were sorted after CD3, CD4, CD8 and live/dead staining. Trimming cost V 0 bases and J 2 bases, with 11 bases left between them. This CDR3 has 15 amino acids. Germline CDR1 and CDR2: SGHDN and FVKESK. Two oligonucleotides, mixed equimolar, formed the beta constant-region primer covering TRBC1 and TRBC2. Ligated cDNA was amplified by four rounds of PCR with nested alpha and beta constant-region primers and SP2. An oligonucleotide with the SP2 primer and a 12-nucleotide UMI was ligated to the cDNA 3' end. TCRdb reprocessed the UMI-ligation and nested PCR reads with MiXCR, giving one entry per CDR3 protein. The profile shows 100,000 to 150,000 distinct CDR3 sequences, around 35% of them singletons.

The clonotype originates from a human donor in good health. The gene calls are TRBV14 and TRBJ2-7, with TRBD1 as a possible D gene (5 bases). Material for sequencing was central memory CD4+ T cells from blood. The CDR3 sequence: CASSQDLRGAYEQYF. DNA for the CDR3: TGTGCCAGCAGCCAAGACCTTAGGGGTGCCTACGAGCAGTACTTC.